These 6 T cell receptor beta chains originate from one sample sequenced in a study of blood T cell repertoires in COVID-19. Only in-frame clones appear in the TCRdb table, and some are missing; sequencing was by immunoSEQ multiplex PCR. The sample holds tens of thousands of clones; over 75% are singletons and the top ten take around 7%. The sample consisted of peripheral blood. The source of these receptors is a human donor with acute or convalescent COVID-19. The donor label of this sample is uncertain.

V gene TRBV5-1 combines with J gene TRBJ1-6, with 7 bases aligning to TRBD1. This CDR3 has 17 amino acids. The germline gives CDR1 SGHRS, CDR2 YFSETQ. V shed 0 bases and J 5 bases; nucleotides not matched to a gene: 8. CDR3 sequence: CASSLAGTALNNSPLHF. The CDR3 region has the DNA TGCGCCAGCAGCTTGGCCGGGACAGCCCTAAATAATTCACCCCTCCACTTT.

In its sample, this clone was seen once. The V call is TRBV6-5, the J call TRBJ1-2, with D maybe TRBD1 (5 bases). Germline values: CDR1 MNHEY, CDR2 SVGAGI. The CDR3 loop spans 15 amino acids. V lost 0 bases, J lost 2 bases, and 10 bases lay in between. The CDR3 region is CASSYSWQGNYGYTF. The CDR3 DNA is TGTGCCAGCAGTTACTCGTGGCAGGGAAACTATGGCTACACCTTC.

The chain joins TRBV5-1 to TRBJ1-3, with D uncertain. Trimming removed 4 bases at V and 4 bases at J, with 12 bases between. Germline assignment: CDR1 SGHRS and CDR2 YFSETQ. There are 14 residues in the CDR3. CDR3: CASSEGGQGNTIYF. Written as DNA, the CDR3 is TGCGCCAGCAGCGAGGGAGGCCAAGGAAACACCATATATTTT.

The chain couples TRBV4-1 to TRBJ2-5; a weak D match, TRBD2 (5 bases). CDR1 and CDR2 (germline): MGHRA, YSYEKL. This CDR3 is 14 amino acids long. Trimming removed 1 base from V and 0 bases from J, with 6 bases in between. CDR3 region: CASSQAGYQETQYF. CDR3 bases: TGCGCCAGCAGCCAAGCGGGGTACCAAGAGACCCAGTACTTC.

The chain employs TRBV11-3 and TRBJ2-3; 10 bases are shared with TRBD2. CDR1 SGHNT and CDR2 YENEEA come from the germline V gene. Trimming took 1 base from V and 1 from J; bases not matched to a gene: 11. The CDR3 extends over 19 amino acids. The CDR3 DNA reads as TGTGCCAGCAGCTTAGGCTTAGCGGGGGGTAGCGGCGGCACAGATACGCAGTATTTT. Encoded protein: CASSLGLAGGSGGTDTQYF. Based on the CDR3 plus reference TRBV11-3 and TRBJ2-3, the full variable domain is EAGVVQSPRYKIIEKKQPVAFWCNPISGHNTLYWYLQNLGQGPELLIRYENEEAVDDSQLPKDRFSAERLKGVDSTLKIQPAELGDSAVYLCASSLGLAGGSGGTDTQYFGPGTRLTVL.

V usage is TRBV5-1 and J usage is TRBJ1-2; a weak D match, TRBD1 (5 bases). The V end lost 0 bases, the J end lost 6 bases, and 12 bases lay between the germline ends. This CDR3 has 14 amino acids. The V gene's germline CDR1 is SGHRS and CDR2 YFSETQ. As DNA, the CDR3 is TGCGCCAGCAGCTTGGAGGGGCGCTCGGATGGCTACACCTTC. Its protein product is CASSLEGRSDGYTF.